This T cell receptor beta chain was recorded in a study of cytomegalovirus exposure and HLA in healthy donors. This clone came up a few times. What it binds is unknown. PCR involved 60 Vbeta and 13 Jbeta primers. Using immunoSEQ multiplex PCR, the repertoire was profiled, and TCRdb retains in-frame clones only, with some absent. The sample comprises 95,000 to 150,000 clones, roughly 78% of which are singletons, and 3.5% to 4.5% rests with the top ten. There are 16 residues in the CDR3. Germline V gives CDR1 PRHDT, CDR2 FYEKMQ (reference sequence). The germline V and J ends were trimmed by 2 bases and 8 bases, with 21 bases remaining between them. General study findings and limits: In an earlier analysis, most TCR beta V segments were productive about 87% or about 30% of the time. Per published reports, the classifier diagnosed cytomegalovirus status with high specificity and sensitivity.

The chain is built from TRBV13 and TRBJ1-2; tentatively, D is TRBD1 (5 bases). This receptor was identified in a man aged 25 to 45 in good health and CMV-seronegative. Material for sequencing was PBMCs. The CDR3 DNA follows: TGTGCCAGCAGCTTATTTGGGGCTGGGCGTTTGTTAGGCTACACCTTC. Translated: CASSLFGAGRLLGYTF. The whole variable domain, filled in from reference TRBV13 and TRBJ1-2, reads AAGVIQSPRHLIKEKRETATLKCYPIPRHDTVYWYQQGPGQDPQFLISFYEKMQSDKGSIPDRFSAQQFSDYHSELNMSSLELGDSALYFCASSLFGAGRLLGYTFGSGTRLTVV.